A single sample gave rise to the 6 T cell receptor beta chains below, sequenced in a study of blood T cell repertoires in COVID-19. Assay: immunoSEQ multiplex PCR; the TCRdb copy retains only in-frame clones and omits some. There are 150,000 to 180,000 clones in the sample; about four fifths occur only once, and about 31% lies in the top ten. Input material: peripheral blood. These receptors all come from an older woman with acute or convalescent COVID-19.

The CDR3 loop reads CASSLPIQGGYTF. In nucleotides, the CDR3 is TGCGCCAGCAGCCTCCCGATACAGGGAGGCTACACCTTC. The chain employs TRBV4-1 and TRBJ1-2, with a weak D call TRBD1 (6 bases). Germline CDR1 is MGHRA and CDR2 is YSYEKL. With 4 bases removed from V and 8 bases from J, the gap between germline ends came to 14 bases. This CDR3 is 13 amino acids long.

Only a few counts were recorded for this clone. The CDR3 nucleotides read TGTGCCAGCAGTCCGGGAGAGGGTGAGGCCGGGGAGCTGTTTTTT. It encodes CASSPGEGEAGELFF. V gene TRBV7-7 combines with J gene TRBJ2-2, with D tentatively TRBD2 (6 bases). V was clipped by 6 bases and J by 6 bases, with 17 bases between them. This CDR3 contains 15 residues. The germline CDR1 and CDR2 sequences are SSHAT and FNYEAQ (reference sequence). Full variable domain (outside the CDR3, taken from reference TRBV7-7 and TRBJ2-2): GAGVSQSPRYKVTKRGQDVTLRCDPISSHATLYWYQQALGQGPEFLTYFNYEAQPDKSGLPSDRFSAERPEGSISTLTIQRTEQRDSAMYRCASSPGEGEAGELFFGEGSRLTVL.

The chain recombines TRBV12-3 or TRBV12-4 with TRBJ2-1; possibly TRBD2 for D (6 bases). Trimming removed 6 bases from V and 8 bases from J, with 8 bases in between. The CDR3 sequence is 11 residues long. The CDR3 sequence: CASSRRDEQFF. DNA for the CDR3: TGTGCCAGCAGCCGGAGGGATGAGCAGTTCTTC.

The J gene is TRBJ2-7, the V gene TRBV27; D might be TRBD1 (5 bases). Germline loops: CDR1 MNHEY, CDR2 SMNVEV (reference sequence). The CDR3 consists of 12 residues. V shed 4 bases and J shed 3 bases, with 7 bases lying between them. The CDR3 bases are TGTGCCAGCAGTTACAGGAGCTACGAGCAGTACGTC. Protein sequence: CASSYRSYEQYV.

This chain connects TRBV19 to TRBJ2-3; weak D call: TRBD2 (5 bases). The CDR3 length is 13 residues. Germline loops: CDR1 LNHDA, CDR2 SQIVND (reference sequence). The V and J ends lost 6 bases and 5 bases respectively, with 12 bases between them. The CDR3 nucleotides read TGTGCCAGTAGGGGCCGCGGAGGAGATACGCAGTATTTT. Translated, it gives CASRGRGGDTQYF.

This clone occurred a few times. The gene calls are TRBV6-5 and TRBJ2-7, with D tentatively TRBD1 (8 bases). V shed 7 bases and J shed 2 bases, with 15 bases lying between them. Germline CDR1 MNHEY, CDR2 SVGAGI. The CDR3 totals 14 residues. CDR3 bases: TGTGCCAGCAAAAGCGGGACAGGCACCTACGAGCAGTACTTC. Residues: CASKSGTGTYEQYF.